This TCR beta chain was sequenced during a study of blood T cells in healthy people across ages. As for the study in general: Template-switching capture recovered about one barcoded beta molecule per two T cells.

This clonotype occurred a few times. Each individual donor underwent a draw of 8 to 10 milliliters of peripheral blood. Total RNA was extracted at no less than 5.5 micrograms per sample. PCR was performed a second time for about 7 to 11 cycles using a sample-barcoded 5' primer and a J-beta primer mix. Paired-end reads containing CDR3 totaled no fewer than 2.5 million for each sample. TCRdb independently ran MiXCR on the 5' RACE reads; one entry per CDR3 protein. The table shows 1.8 million or so distinct CDR3 sequences, with about two fifths occurring only once. The receptor was derived from a human donor in good health. What was sequenced was blood.

The CDR3 coding sequence is TGTGCCAGCAGCTTATTCCCCCCTTCCCCTTCGCCGTCCGAGCAGTACTTC. Translated: CASSLFPPSPSPSEQYF. The V gene is TRBV7-6, the J gene TRBJ2-4; D not resolved. The DNA end is more similar to TRBJ2-7, so the J call may be wrong. Looked up from germline, CDR1 is SGHVS and CDR2 is FNYEAQ. CDR3 length: 17 residues.